Below, 9 T cell receptor beta chains from the same sample are listed, as sequenced in a study of somatic mutations in cytotoxic T cells in rheumatoid arthritis (dated by TCRdb to the late 2010s). Libraries were built with the immunoSEQ multiplex PCR assay. TCRdb's version of the immuneACCESS table is confined to in-frame rearrangements and falls short of the full clone set. An unresolved V gene accounts for under half of the shortfall where checked; the remainder is of unknown origin. This sample has tens of thousands of clones in its table, and approximately 80% of those were observed once. Around 14% of the sample belongs to the ten largest clones. Sample: CD8+ T cells sorted from blood. The receptors here all came from an adult with rheumatoid arthritis.

This chain joins TRBV19 and TRBJ2-1, with D possibly matching TRBD1 (6 bases). The CDR3 spans 14 residues. Trimming pared 7 bases from V and 4 bases from J, leaving 14 bases between. Germline V gene sequence: CDR1 LNHDA, CDR2 SQIVND (reference sequence). CDR3 DNA: TGTGCCAGTAACGACAGGTCTAATTACAATGAGCAGTTCTTC. Its translation is CASNDRSNYNEQFF.

The chain is built from TRBV27 and TRBJ2-1; TRBD2 is a possible D gene (6 bases). The CDR3 sequence is 15 residues long. V was cut by 4 bases and J by 10 bases, with 20 bases left in between. CDR1 and CDR2 (germline): MNHEY, SMNVEV (reference sequence). CDR3 protein: CASSSRWDSPIEQFF. DNA for the CDR3: TGTGCCAGCAGTTCCCGATGGGACTCCCCTATAGAGCAGTTCTTC.

The gene calls are TRBV29-1 and TRBJ1-6, with D perhaps TRBD1 (6 bases). CDR1 is SQVTM and CDR2 is ANQGSEA in the germline V gene. This CDR3 comprises 13 residues. The V gene lost 8 bases and the J gene lost 3 bases, with 11 bases spanning the gap. CDR3 coding DNA: TGCAGCACCAGGACAGACTATAATTCACCCCTCCACTTT. Translation: CSTRTDYNSPLHF.

V and J are TRBV15 and TRBJ2-6; D unclear. V was shortened by 1 base and J by 11 bases, with 6 bases between the two germline ends. The CDR3 extends over 12 amino acids. Germline V gene sequence: CDR1 LNHNV, CDR2 YYDKDF (reference sequence). The CDR3: CATSRGRDVLTF. The CDR3 nucleotides read TGTGCCACCAGCAGAGGTAGGGACGTCCTGACTTTC.

The chain is built from TRBV12-5 and TRBJ2-7; D perhaps matches TRBD1 (5 bases). V lost 7 bases and J lost 5, with 18 bases in between. Germline V CDR1 and CDR2: LGHNT, FRNRAP. The CDR3 runs 14 residues. The CDR3 sequence is CASAPVETAHEQYV. The CDR3 DNA is TGTGCTAGTGCTCCCGTGGAGACAGCACACGAGCAGTACGTC.

V is TRBV9 and J is TRBJ2-7; a possible D gene is TRBD2 (6 bases). The CDR3 covers 14 residues. V lost 6 bases and J 0 bases, leaving 13 bases between the germline ends. The germline V gene encodes CDR1 SGDLS and CDR2 YYNGEE. The CDR3 loop is CASTTGLYSYEQYF. The CDR3 region has the DNA TGTGCCAGCACCACGGGACTTTACTCCTACGAGCAGTACTTC.

This CDR3 is CASSVEAGWGTDTQYF. The CDR3 DNA sequence: TGTGCCAGCAGCGTAGAAGCGGGCTGGGGCACAGATACGCAGTATTTT. V and J are TRBV9 and TRBJ2-3; tentative D call: TRBD2 (6 bases). The CDR3 sequence is 16 residues long. Germline-derived CDR1 and CDR2 are SGDLS and YYNGEE. V gave up 0 bases and J gave up 1 base, with 12 bases separating them.

The V gene is TRBV7-2, the J gene TRBJ2-3; 7 bases map to TRBD2. The CDR3 is 16 residues long. CDR1 SGHTA and CDR2 FQGNSA come from the germline V gene. The J segment lost 2 bases and the V segment lost 1 base, leaving 6 bases of the junction unmatched. The CDR3 here is CASSLVPSGPTDTQYF. For the CDR3, the DNA is TGTGCCAGCAGCTTAGTCCCTAGCGGCCCCACAGATACGCAGTATTTT.

The chain has TRBV19 and TRBJ2-2, with TRBD2 identical over 10 bases. CDR1 is LNHDA and CDR2 is SQIVND in the germline V gene (reference sequence). The V segment lost 9 bases and the J segment 1 base; nucleotides outside the gene matches: 11. This CDR3 region has 17 residues. The chain's CDR3 is CASASFGLAENTGELFF. The DNA for the CDR3 is TGTGCCAGCGCCTCTTTTGGACTAGCGGAGAACACCGGGGAGCTGTTTTTT.